The T cell receptor (beta chain) under discussion was sequenced for a study of post-analysis software for immune sequencing data. As for the study in general: The disease courses spanned relapsing-remitting, secondary progressive and progressive-relapsing forms of multiple sclerosis. Findings and caveats of the study: Significantly lower normalized Chao1 diversity was found in patients with multiple sclerosis relative to controls. Compared with controls, patients had more of 4 to 6 TRBV segments, including TRBV5-6, TRBV5-1 and TRBV20-1.

The TCR beta cDNA libraries carried unique molecular identifiers. Input populations of about 0.85 to 11 million T cells gave rise to about 480,000 cDNA molecules. TCRdb used MiXCR to reprocess the PCR reads, holding one entry per CDR3 protein. Of just over 250,000 distinct CDR3 sequences in the sample, about 40% are singletons; the top ten hold 4% to 5.5%. This clonotype was recorded at least ten times. Its antigen remains unidentified. CDR3 size: 13 residues. V lost 7 bases, J lost 4 bases, and 11 bases lay in between. Germline CDR1 is MNHNY and CDR2 is SVGAGI (reference sequence). This receptor was identified in a girl aged 10 to 17 with multiple sclerosis. Sequencing input: blood. The chain recombines TRBV6-6 with TRBJ2-1; TRBD1 might be the D (5 bases). The CDR3 nucleotides are TGTGCCAGCAAGTCCAGGACATACAATGAGCAGTTCTTC. Translated, it gives CASKSRTYNEQFF.